This T cell receptor (beta chain) was identified in a study of T cell responses to AZD1222 COVID-19 vaccine. Study-wide points: The sample set comprised mostly white British donors with more females, and clonal diversity was possibly underestimated. The study identified only a handful of AZD1222 recipients as seropositive at baseline.

The V and J ends lost 0 bases and 3 bases respectively, with 9 bases between them. The germline gives CDR1 MNHNS, CDR2 SASEGT. The CDR3 has 15 amino acids. Second-dose timings of about 4 or about 12 weeks were pooled. Details on this clone: Its antigen remains unknown.

Generated by immunoSEQ multiplex PCR, the TCRdb table keeps only in-frame clones and is missing some. This table has about 67,000 clones, 83% appearing once. The receptor was isolated from an adult who received the AZD1222 COVID-19 vaccine. The V call is TRBV6-1, the J call TRBJ2-1; D is perhaps TRBD2 (5 bases). The starting material was peripheral blood, obtained 28 days after the second AZD1222 dose. CDR3 sequence reads: CASSEALRDYNEQFF. The CDR3 DNA is TGTGCCAGCAGTGAAGCGCTTCGGGACTACAATGAGCAGTTCTTC.